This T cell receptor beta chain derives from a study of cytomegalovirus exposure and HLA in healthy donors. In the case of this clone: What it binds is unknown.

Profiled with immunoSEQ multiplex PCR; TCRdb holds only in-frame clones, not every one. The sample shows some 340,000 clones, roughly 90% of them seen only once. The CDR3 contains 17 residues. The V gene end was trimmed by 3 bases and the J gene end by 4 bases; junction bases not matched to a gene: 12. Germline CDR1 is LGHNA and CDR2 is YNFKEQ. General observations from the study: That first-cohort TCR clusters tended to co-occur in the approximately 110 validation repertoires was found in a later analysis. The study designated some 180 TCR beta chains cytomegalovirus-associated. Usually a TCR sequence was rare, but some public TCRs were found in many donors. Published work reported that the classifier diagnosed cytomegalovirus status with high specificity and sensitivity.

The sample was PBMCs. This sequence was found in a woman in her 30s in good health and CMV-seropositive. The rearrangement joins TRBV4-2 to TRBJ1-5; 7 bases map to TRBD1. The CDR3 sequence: CASSHPVRGPRNQPQHF. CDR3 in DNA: TGTGCCAGCAGCCACCCGGTGAGGGGGCCACGGAATCAGCCCCAGCATTTT.